This T cell receptor beta chain comes out of a study of response to subunit inactivated influenza vaccine. TCRdb re-analysed the RT-PCR reads in MiXCR, keeping a single row per CDR3 protein. The sample comprises roughly 160,000 distinct CDR3 sequences, roughly 10% of which are singletons, and about a third rests with the top ten. There are many counts of this clonotype. CDR1 and CDR2 (germline): SQVTM, ANQGSEA. Trimming stripped 3 bases from V and 13 bases from J, with 16 bases between. This CDR3 is built from 12 residues. The source material was CD8+ T cells sorted from PBMCs, sampled less than 30 months after vaccination. The V gene is TRBV29-1, the J gene TRBJ2-1; the D is unclear. This receptor was identified in a man aged 50 to 69 who received an inactivated influenza vaccine. The CDR3 bases are TGCAGCGTTGATCCCCAGCCCTTTCTACAGTTCTTC. Translating it yields CSVDPQPFLQFF.